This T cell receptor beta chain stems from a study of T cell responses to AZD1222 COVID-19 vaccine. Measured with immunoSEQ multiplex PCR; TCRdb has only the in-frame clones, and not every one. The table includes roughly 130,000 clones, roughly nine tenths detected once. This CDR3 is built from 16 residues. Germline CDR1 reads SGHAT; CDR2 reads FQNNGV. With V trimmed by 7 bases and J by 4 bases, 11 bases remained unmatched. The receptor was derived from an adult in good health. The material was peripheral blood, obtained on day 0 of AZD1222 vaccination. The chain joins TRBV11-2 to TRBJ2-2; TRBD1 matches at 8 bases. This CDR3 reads CASMLGTGFSTGELFF. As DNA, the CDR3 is TGTGCCAGCATGCTCGGGACAGGATTCTCCACCGGGGAGCTGTTTTTT.